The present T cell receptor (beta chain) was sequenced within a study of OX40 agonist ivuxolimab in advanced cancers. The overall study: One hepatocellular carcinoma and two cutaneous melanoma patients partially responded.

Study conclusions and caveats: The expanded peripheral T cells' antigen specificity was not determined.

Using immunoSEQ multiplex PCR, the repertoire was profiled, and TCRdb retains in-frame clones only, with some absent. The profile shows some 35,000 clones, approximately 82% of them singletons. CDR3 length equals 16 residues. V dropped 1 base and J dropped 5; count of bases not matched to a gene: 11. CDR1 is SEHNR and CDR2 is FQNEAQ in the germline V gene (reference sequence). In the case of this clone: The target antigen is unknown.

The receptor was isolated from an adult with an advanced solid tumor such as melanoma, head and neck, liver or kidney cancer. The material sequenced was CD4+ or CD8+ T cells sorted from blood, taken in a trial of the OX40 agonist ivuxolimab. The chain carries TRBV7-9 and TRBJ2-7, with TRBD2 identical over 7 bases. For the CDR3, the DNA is TGTGCCAGCAGCTTAGTAATTGGCGGGAGAGTAAACGAGCAGTACTTC. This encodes CASSLVIGGRVNEQYF. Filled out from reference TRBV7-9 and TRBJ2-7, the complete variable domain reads DTGVSQNPRHKITKRGQNVTFRCDPISEHNRLYWYRQTLGQGPEFLTYFQNEAQLEKSRLLSDRFSAERPKGSFSTLEIQRTEQGDSAMYLCASSLVIGGRVNEQYFGPGTRLTVT.